This T cell receptor beta chain was identified during a study of PD-1 blockade in classical Hodgkin lymphoma. General study results and limits: Whereas CD4+ TCR diversity had risen significantly by C4D1, CD8+ TCR diversity had not. Compared with healthy donors, newly diagnosed patients reportedly showed lower baseline TCR diversity. Prior to therapy, complete responders displayed diversity much like that of newly diagnosed patients.

Brentuximab vedotin exposure varied, and every patient relapsed after autologous stem cell transplantation. Per germline, CDR1 MDHEN and CDR2 SYDVKM. CDR3 length: 15 residues. Trimming stripped 3 bases from V and 4 bases from J, with 13 bases between. About this clone itself: As yet, its antigen is unknown.

Sequencing was performed with immunoSEQ multiplex PCR; in TCRdb, only in-frame clones are kept and a portion is missing. The repertoire holds about 26,000 clones, with 67% as singletons. This chain uses TRBV28 with TRBJ1-5; D not certain. This TCR came from a human donor with classical Hodgkin lymphoma. Sequenced here: peripheral blood mononuclear cells (PBMCs), sampled before the second cycle of nivolumab. This CDR3 reads CASSLLHGLNQPQHF. CDR3 nucleotide sequence: TGTGCCAGCAGTTTGTTGCACGGCCTAAATCAGCCCCAGCATTTT.